Below, 32 T cell receptor beta chains from the same sample are listed, as sequenced in a study of cytotoxic CD8 clonotypes in ibrutinib-treated CLL. This table comes from immunoSEQ multiplex PCR, and its TCRdb copy is limited to in-frame clones, with some not included. Counted here are some 92,000 clones, more than 70% occurring once; the ten biggest clones make up about 26%. Sequenced material: PBMCs, taken after 24 months of ibrutinib treatment. The receptors stem from a human donor with chronic lymphocytic leukemia.

This clone was counted once. The chain is built from TRBV7-2 and TRBJ1-6; D remains ambiguous. The V gene's germline CDR1 is SGHTA and CDR2 FQGNSA. The V gene lost 1 base and the J gene lost 13 bases, with 14 bases spanning the gap. The CDR3 consists of 14 residues. The CDR3 protein is CASSLEQFGGPLHF. The CDR3 DNA sequence: TGTGCCAGCAGCTTAGAGCAGTTTGGAGGGCCCCTCCACTTT.

This chain links TRBV14 with TRBJ2-2; the D gene is possibly TRBD1 (6 bases). Germline loops: CDR1 SGHDN, CDR2 FVKESK. Between the trimmed V and J ends, which lost 5 bases and 7 bases, there was a span of 14 bases. The CDR3 is 14 residues long. The chain's CDR3 is CASSWDTKGGELFF. The CDR3 DNA reads as TGTGCCAGCAGCTGGGACACCAAAGGCGGGGAGCTGTTTTTT.

J is TRBJ1-1 and V is TRBV5-6; D is undetermined. Looked up from germline, CDR1 is SGHDT and CDR2 is YYEEEE. The V and J ends lost 1 base and 3 bases respectively, with 7 bases between them. The CDR3 has 13 residues. CDR3 sequence (DNA): TGTGCCAGCAGCTTGAGGGCGGACACTGAAGCTTTCTTT. This gives the protein CASSLRADTEAFF.

This chain uses TRBV30 with TRBJ2-3, with 7 bases lining up with TRBD1. This CDR3 region has 15 residues. CDR1 and CDR2 from the germline V gene are GTSNPN and SVGIG (reference sequence). Trimming cost V 3 bases and J 0 bases; bases outside gene matches: 6. CDR3 amino acids: CAWSRTGASTDTQYF. The CDR3 DNA is TGTGCCTGGAGCAGAACAGGGGCCAGCACAGATACGCAGTATTTT.

This clone turned up a few times. The junction departs from the called germline gene at one end, perhaps through a read error. The chain uses TRBV11-2 and TRBJ1-1, with a possible D match to TRBD1 (5 bases). The germline CDR1 and CDR2 sequences are SGHAT and FQNNGV. The CDR3 contains 9 residues. CDR3 nucleotide sequence: TGCTTGGGGGACACTGAAGCTTTCTTT. Protein product: CLGDTEAFF.

This clone appeared a few times. The chain carries TRBV28 and TRBJ2-5, with TRBD2 matching 10 bases. Germline lookup yields CDR1 MDHEN and CDR2 SYDVKM. CDR3 length equals 16 residues. Trimming removed 6 bases from V and 5 bases from J; junction bases left unmatched: 12. This CDR3 reads CASSPRLAGVEETQYF. In nucleotides, the CDR3 is TGTGCCAGCAGCCCTAGGCTAGCGGGAGTGGAGGAGACCCAGTACTTC.

In its sample, this clone was seen a few times. This rearrangement joins TRBV28 to TRBJ1-5; D is ambiguous. Trimming shortened V by 5 bases and J by 5 bases, and 10 bases separated the two germline ends. The CDR3 has 13 residues. Germline CDR1 MDHEN, CDR2 SYDVKM. The CDR3 nucleotides are TGTGCCAGCAGTCCCCAAATTTATCAGCCCCAGCATTTT. Protein sequence: CASSPQIYQPQHF.

The V gene is TRBV7-9, the J gene TRBJ2-3; D unresolved. Germline assignment: CDR1 SEHNR and CDR2 FQNEAQ (reference sequence). The CDR3 totals 15 residues. V lost 5 bases, J lost 6 bases, and 18 bases lay in between. The CDR3 sequence is CASSPWRSYIDTQYF. CDR3 sequence (DNA): TGTGCCAGCAGCCCCTGGCGAAGCTATATCGATACGCAGTATTTT. The entire variable domain, with the rest obtained from reference TRBV7-9 and TRBJ2-3, is as follows: DTGVSQNPRHKITKRGQNVTFRCDPISEHNRLYWYRQTLGQGPEFLTYFQNEAQLEKSRLLSDRFSAERPKGSFSTLEIQRTEQGDSAMYLCASSPWRSYIDTQYFGPGTRLTVL.

CDR3: CASSQTGTDTQYF. In DNA, the CDR3 is TGTGCCAGCAGCCAGACCGGCACAGATACGCAGTATTTT. The gene calls are TRBV13 and TRBJ2-3; D gene uncertain. This CDR3 region has 13 residues. In germline, CDR1 is PRHDT, CDR2 FYEKMQ (reference sequence). The V end was cut by 5 bases, the J end by 1 base, with 7 bases between.

CDR3 DNA: TGTGCGTCGCCGGGGACTAGCTCCTACGAGCAGTACTTC. This codes for CASPGTSSYEQYF. J is TRBJ2-7 and V is TRBV21-1; TRBD2, as called in the table, went unchecked against the DNA. TRBV21-1 is a listed pseudogene. This CDR3 spans 13 amino acids.

V usage is TRBV19 and J usage is TRBJ1-2; TRBD1 aligns across 8 bases. Germline V gives CDR1 LNHDA, CDR2 SQIVND (reference sequence). The J segment lost 1 base and the V segment lost 6 bases, leaving 10 bases of the junction unmatched. The CDR3 is made up of 16 amino acids. The CDR3 here is CASRPQGGADNYGYTF. Here the CDR3 DNA reads TGTGCCAGTAGGCCACAGGGGGGGGCCGATAACTATGGCTACACCTTC.

This chain joins TRBV7-6 and TRBJ2-1, with 10 bases matching TRBD2. Germline V gene sequence: CDR1 SGHVS, CDR2 FNYEAQ. The CDR3 has 17 amino acids. Losses at the gene ends were 1 base for V and 9 bases for J; bases not matched to a gene: 12. This chain's CDR3 is CASSLEVAGGVIGEQFF. Written as DNA, the CDR3 is TGTGCCAGCAGCTTAGAGGTAGCGGGAGGTGTCATCGGTGAGCAGTTCTTC.

This clone is a singleton in its sample. The rearrangement links TRBV29-1 to TRBJ2-5; possible D gene TRBD2, 5 bases. Trimming shortened V by 8 bases and J by 5 bases, and 12 bases separated the two germline ends. The germline CDR1 and CDR2 sequences are SQVTM and ANQGSEA. CDR3 length: 11 residues. This chain's CDR3 is CSCMGGETQYF. In nucleotides, the CDR3 is TGCAGCTGCATGGGCGGGGAGACCCAGTACTTC.

This clone has just one count. The chain has TRBV5-1 and TRBJ2-3; D gene unclear. Germline CDR1 reads SGHRS; CDR2 reads YFSETQ. V lost 0 bases to trimming and J lost 5 bases, with 1 base between them. The CDR3 spans 11 residues. In DNA, the CDR3 is TGCGCCAGCAGCTTGGAAGATACGCAGTATTTT. Protein: CASSLEDTQYF.

The V call is TRBV7-9, the J call TRBJ2-1, with 7 positions matching TRBD2. V shed 0 bases and J 0 bases; nucleotides not matched to a gene: 2. The germline V gene encodes CDR1 SEHNR and CDR2 FQNEAQ (reference sequence). The CDR3 contains 16 residues. CDR3 amino acids: CASSLAAGSSYNEQFF. In DNA, the CDR3 is TGTGCCAGCAGCTTAGCAGCGGGAAGCTCCTACAATGAGCAGTTCTTC.

This chain links TRBV25-1 with TRBJ1-4; TRBD1 agrees at 9 bases. CDR1 and CDR2 from the germline V gene are MGHDK and SYGVNS. There are 16 residues in the CDR3. V lost 3 bases to trimming and J lost 4 bases; unmatched junction nucleotides: 6. CDR3 sequence: CASSDTGQGHNEKLFF. CDR3 sequence (DNA): TGTGCCAGCAGTGATACGGGACAGGGACATAATGAAAAACTGTTTTTT. Full variable domain (remainder filled in from reference TRBV25-1 and TRBJ1-4): EADIYQTPRYLVIGTGKKITLECSQTMGHDKMYWYQQDPGMELHLIHYSYGVNSTEKGDLSSESTVSRIRTEHFPLTLESARPSHTSQYLCASSDTGQGHNEKLFFGSGTQLSVL.

There are a few counts of this clone. The V gene is TRBV6-6, the J gene TRBJ1-4, with D hard to call. The CDR3 has 16 residues. V was pared by 5 bases and J by 5 bases, with 18 bases between. Germline CDR1 reads MNHNY; CDR2 reads SVGAGI (reference sequence). CDR3: CASSPLMGGINEKLFF. CDR3 in DNA: TGTGCCAGCAGTCCCCTCATGGGAGGGATCAATGAAAAACTGTTTTTT.

Only a few counts were recorded for this clone. J is TRBJ1-1 and V is TRBV18; 7 nucleotides agree with TRBD1. Trimming took 8 bases from V and 3 from J; bases not matched to a gene: 6. Germline V gene sequence: CDR1 KGHSH, CDR2 LQKENI. The CDR3 runs to 13 residues. In DNA, the CDR3 is TGTGCCAGCCACAGGGGATTAGACACTGAAGCTTTCTTT. Protein product: CASHRGLDTEAFF.

The chain carries TRBV5-6 and TRBJ2-2; D perhaps matches TRBD2 (6 bases). Trimming removed 7 bases from V and 5 bases from J, with 18 bases in between. The CDR3 extends over 15 amino acids. Germline V gives CDR1 SGHDT, CDR2 YYEEEE. The CDR3 here is CASFWASENTGELFF. DNA of the CDR3: TGTGCCAGCTTTTGGGCTAGCGAAAATACCGGGGAGCTGTTTTTT.

V and J are TRBV30 and TRBJ1-2; a possible D gene is TRBD1 (5 bases). The length of the CDR3 is 14 residues. CDR1 and CDR2 (germline): GTSNPN, SVGIG (reference sequence). V was pared by 2 bases and J by 7 bases, with 17 bases between. CDR3 coding DNA: TGTGCCTGGAGTAATCCAGCCAGGGCGTTTGGCTACACCTTC. Protein product: CAWSNPARAFGYTF.

In the case of this clone: The sample carries other DNA sequences with the same CDR3. V gene TRBV19 combines with J gene TRBJ2-7, with D hard to call. V lost 3 bases to trimming and J lost 1 base, with 7 bases between them. The germline CDR1 and CDR2 sequences are LNHDA and SQIVND (reference sequence). CDR3 length: 13 residues. The chain's CDR3 is CASSISGSYEQYF. The DNA for the CDR3 is TGTGCCAGTAGTATTTCCGGATCCTACGAGCAGTACTTC.

This sequence joins TRBV14 and TRBJ2-7; D is possibly TRBD2 (5 bases). The CDR3 has 15 residues. Germline loops: CDR1 SGHDN, CDR2 FVKESK. Trimming shortened V by 1 base and J by 6 bases, and 16 bases separated the two germline ends. CDR3 protein: CASSQAGGELAEQYF. CDR3 bases: TGTGCCAGCAGCCAAGCCGGAGGTGAATTAGCCGAGCAGTACTTC. Looking up the rest from reference TRBV14 and TRBJ2-7 gives the full variable domain: EAGVTQFPSHSVIEKGQTVTLRCDPISGHDNLYWYRRVMGKEIKFLLHFVKESKQDESGMPNNRFLAERTGGTYSTLKVQPAELEDSGVYFCASSQAGGELAEQYFGPGTRLTVT.

The chain is built from TRBV5-1 and TRBJ1-1; D unresolved. The CDR3 covers 14 residues. Germline CDR1 reads SGHRS; CDR2 reads YFSETQ. V dropped 0 bases and J dropped 5 bases, with 11 bases sitting between them. In DNA, the CDR3 is TGCGCCAGCAGCTTGGAACCCCCTTTGACTGAAGCTTTCTTT. Encoded protein: CASSLEPPLTEAFF.

The rearrangement links TRBV7-2 to TRBJ2-7; 7 bases line up with TRBD1. J gave up 1 base and V 0 bases, and 6 bases lay outside the gene matches. The germline CDR1 and CDR2 sequences are SGHTA and FQGNSA. CDR3 length: 16 amino acids. This CDR3 reads CASSLAARQGSYEQYF. CDR3 DNA: TGTGCCAGCAGCTTAGCCGCCCGACAGGGATCCTACGAGCAGTACTTC. Using reference TRBV7-2 and TRBJ2-7 for the parts outside the CDR3, the full variable domain is GAGVSQSPSNKVTEKGKDVELRCDPISGHTALYWYRQSLGQGLEFLIYFQGNSAPDKSGLPSDRFSAERTGGSVSTLTIQRTQQEDSAVYLCASSLAARQGSYEQYFGPGTRLTVT.

The chain joins TRBV30 to TRBJ1-6, with D hard to call. CDR3 length: 11 amino acids. With 0 bases removed from V and 15 bases from J, the gap between germline ends came to 9 bases. Germline V gene lookup returns CDR1 GTSNPN and CDR2 SVGIG (reference sequence). The CDR3, as DNA: TGTGCCTGGAGTGTACAATCCCTCCTCCACTTT. Translation: CAWSVQSLLHF.

In nucleotides, the CDR3 is TGTGCCAGCGTCCCGGGATGGTCCGAGACCCAGTACTTC. Its protein product is CASVPGWSETQYF. V gene TRBV6-6 combines with J gene TRBJ2-5, with TRBD2 as a possible D gene (5 bases). Germline assignment: CDR1 MNHNY and CDR2 SVGAGI (reference sequence). Trimming left V 8 bases short and J 5 bases short, with 15 bases between. This CDR3 comprises 13 residues.

The rearrangement uses TRBV27 and TRBJ2-7, with TRBD1 matching over 12 bases. J lost 3 bases, V lost 0 bases, and 3 bases had no gene match. Germline-derived CDR1 and CDR2 are MNHEY and SMNVEV (reference sequence). This CDR3 contains 16 residues. CDR3 coding DNA: TGTGCCAGCAGTTTATCGGGACAGGGGGCAAACTACGAGCAGTACTTC. This encodes CASSLSGQGANYEQYF.

This rearrangement joins TRBV19 to TRBJ1-2, with a tentative D call TRBD1 (6 bases). The CDR3 is 16 amino acids. CDR1 and CDR2 (germline): LNHDA, SQIVND (reference sequence). The V and J ends lost 2 bases and 2 bases respectively, with 15 bases between them. CDR3 residues: CASSIRLQGGNYGYTF. The CDR3 DNA reads TGTGCCAGTAGTATAAGGTTACAGGGAGGCAACTATGGCTACACCTTC.

The gene calls are TRBV30 and TRBJ2-5; D perhaps matches TRBD2 (6 bases). The CDR3 runs 14 residues. V lost 3 bases and J 7 bases, leaving 18 bases between the germline ends. Germline loops: CDR1 GTSNPN, CDR2 SVGIG (reference sequence). The CDR3 nucleotides are TGTGCCTGGAGCGGAGGCGGAGGGCGGGGGACCCAGTACTTC. Translation gives CAWSGGGGRGTQYF.

The chain combines TRBV18 with TRBJ2-3, with TRBD2 matching 9 bases. The CDR3 covers 15 residues. V lost 6 bases and J lost 2; bases outside the gene matches: 6. Germline CDR1 reads KGHSH; CDR2 reads LQKENI. The CDR3: CASSPGLAHTDTQYF. The CDR3 DNA reads TGTGCCAGCTCCCCGGGACTAGCCCACACAGATACGCAGTATTTT.

This sequence joins TRBV7-2 and TRBJ2-6, with D uncertain. Trimming took 3 bases from V and 0 from J, leaving 6 bases between them. This CDR3 has 15 residues. Germline V gene lookup returns CDR1 SGHTA and CDR2 FQGNSA. CDR3 nucleotides: TGTGCCAGCAGCTTGACACACTCTGGGGCCAACGTCCTGACTTTC. Its translation is CASSLTHSGANVLTF.

This sequence joins TRBV11-2 and TRBJ2-4; possible D gene TRBD2, 6 bases. Germline assignment: CDR1 SGHAT and CDR2 FQNNGV. Trimming shortened V by 8 bases and J by 9 bases, and 20 bases separated the two germline ends. The CDR3 sequence is 14 residues long. CDR3 bases: TGTGCCAGCCAACCGGGAGCCCAAGCGGGCATTCAGTACTTC. Translation gives CASQPGAQAGIQYF.